This T cell receptor (beta chain) was observed in a study of CD8+ T cells in alopecia areata. Study summary: After 6 to 18 months of tofacitinib, follow-up continued 6 months off drug.

Trimming pared 4 bases from V and 3 bases from J, leaving 13 bases between. Looked up from germline, CDR1 is SGHAT and CDR2 is FQNNGV. The CDR3 has 14 amino acids. With regard to this clone: Antigen: not known.

Study observations and caveats: Researchers say the link of baseline CD8+ expansion to response remains uncertain, with one nonresponder. Among the cells sequenced in scalp samples are also the resident alphabeta T cells of normal skin.

Treatment defined: oral pan-JAK inhibitor, 5-10 mg twice daily. It was from alopecia areata patients that lesional scalp punch biopsies and peripheral blood were collected. Extracted RNA was reverse transcribed, and the resulting cDNA served as sequencing template. Libraries were prepared by immunoSEQ multiplex PCR; TCRdb keeps only in-frame clonotypes and omits some of them. The table has some 130,000 clones, about 50% seen once. V gene TRBV11-2 combines with J gene TRBJ2-7; D may be TRBD1 or TRBD2 (5 bases each). The specimen comprised CD4+ T cells sorted from blood, sampled at week 4, from a patient treated with tofacitinib. This TCR was sampled from a human donor with alopecia areata. For the CDR3, the DNA is TGTGCCAGCAGCTCGGGACCCATCAACTACGAGCAGTACTTC. It specifies CASSSGPINYEQYF.